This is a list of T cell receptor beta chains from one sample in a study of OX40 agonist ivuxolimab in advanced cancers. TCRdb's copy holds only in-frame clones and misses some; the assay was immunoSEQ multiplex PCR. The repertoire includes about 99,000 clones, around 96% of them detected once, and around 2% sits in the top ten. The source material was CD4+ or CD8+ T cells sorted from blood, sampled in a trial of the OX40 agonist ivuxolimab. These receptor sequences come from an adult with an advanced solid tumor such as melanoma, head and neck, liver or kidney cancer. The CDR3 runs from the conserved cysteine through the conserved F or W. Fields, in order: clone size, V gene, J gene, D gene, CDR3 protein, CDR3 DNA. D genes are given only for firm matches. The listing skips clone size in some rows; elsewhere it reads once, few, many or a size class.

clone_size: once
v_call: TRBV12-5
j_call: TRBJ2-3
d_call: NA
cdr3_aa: CASGLPGTDTQYF
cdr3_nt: TGTGCTAGTGGTTTACCTGGAACAGATACGCAGTATTTT

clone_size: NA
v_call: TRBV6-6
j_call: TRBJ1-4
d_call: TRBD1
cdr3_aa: CASSFTGTGEKLFF
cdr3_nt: TGTGCCAGCAGTTTCACCGGGACAGGGGAAAAACTGTTTTTT

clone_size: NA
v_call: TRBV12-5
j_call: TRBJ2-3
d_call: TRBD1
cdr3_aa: CASGAPTGDDTDTQYF
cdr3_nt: TGTGCTAGTGGTGCCCCGACAGGGGACGACACAGATACGCAGTATTTT

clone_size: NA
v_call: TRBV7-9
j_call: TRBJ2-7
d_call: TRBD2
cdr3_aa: CASSQGLAREQYF
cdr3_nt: TGTGCCAGCAGCCAGGGACTAGCTCGGGAGCAGTACTTC

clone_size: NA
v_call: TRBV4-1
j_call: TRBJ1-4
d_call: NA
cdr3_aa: CASSHQTDEKLSF
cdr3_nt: TGCGCCAGCAGCCACCAGACAGATGAAAAACTGTCTTTT

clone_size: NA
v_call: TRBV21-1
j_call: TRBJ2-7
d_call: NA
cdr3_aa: CAIGGCIRGEQYF
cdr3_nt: TGTGCCATCGGGGGGTGCATCCGCGGCGAGCAGTACTTC

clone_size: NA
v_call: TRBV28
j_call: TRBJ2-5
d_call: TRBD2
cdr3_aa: CASGAGTSGRGGETQYF
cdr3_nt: TGTGCCAGCGGTGCCGGGACTAGCGGGAGGGGAGGGGAGACCCAGTACTTC

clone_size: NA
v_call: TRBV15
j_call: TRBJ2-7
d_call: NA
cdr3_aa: CATSRDQAGQNSEQYF
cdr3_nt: TGTGCCACCAGCAGAGATCAGGCAGGGCAGAATTCCGAGCAGTACTTC

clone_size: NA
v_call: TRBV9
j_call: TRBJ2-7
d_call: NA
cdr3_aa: CASSVEAEVTYEQYF
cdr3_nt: TGTGCCAGCAGCGTAGAGGCCGAAGTAACGTACGAGCAGTACTTC

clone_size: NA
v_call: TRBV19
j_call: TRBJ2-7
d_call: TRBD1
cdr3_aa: CASSAGTGDLYEQYF
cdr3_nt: TGTGCCAGTAGCGCCGGGACAGGGGACCTCTACGAGCAGTACTTC

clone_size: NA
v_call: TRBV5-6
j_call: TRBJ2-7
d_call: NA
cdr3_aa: CASSLGHEQYF
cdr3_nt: TGTGCCAGCAGCTTGGGGCACGAGCAGTACTTC

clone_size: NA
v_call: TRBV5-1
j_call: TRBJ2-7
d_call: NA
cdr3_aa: CASSLGGGGPSYEQYF
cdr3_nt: TGCGCCAGCAGCTTGGGTGGGGGGGGCCCCTCATACGAGCAGTACTTC

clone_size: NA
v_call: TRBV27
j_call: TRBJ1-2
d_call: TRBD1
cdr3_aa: CASSPLMGTGGGYTF
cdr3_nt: TGTGCCAGCAGCCCACTGATGGGGACAGGGGGTGGCTACACCTTC

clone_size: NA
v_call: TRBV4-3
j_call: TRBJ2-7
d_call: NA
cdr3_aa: CASSQEAISGYEQYF
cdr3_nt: TGCGCCAGCAGCCAAGAAGCAATTAGCGGCTACGAGCAGTACTTC

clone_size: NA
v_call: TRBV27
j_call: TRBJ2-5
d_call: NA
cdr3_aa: CASSLKGFMETQYF
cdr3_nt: TGTGCCAGCAGTTTGAAAGGTTTTATGGAGACCCAGTACTTC

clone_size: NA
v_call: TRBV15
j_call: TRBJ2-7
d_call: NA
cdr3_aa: CATSRGTSLDEQYF
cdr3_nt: TGTGCCACCAGCAGAGGGACTTCCTTGGACGAGCAGTACTTC

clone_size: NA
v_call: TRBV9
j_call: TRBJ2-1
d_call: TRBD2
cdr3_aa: CASSADSSGGMNEQFF
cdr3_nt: TGTGCCAGCAGCGCAGACTCTAGCGGGGGGATGAATGAGCAGTTCTTC

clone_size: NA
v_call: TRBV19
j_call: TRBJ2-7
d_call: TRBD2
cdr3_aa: CATQTGEGHEQYF
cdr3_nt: TGTGCCACCCAAACGGGGGAGGGCCACGAGCAGTACTTC

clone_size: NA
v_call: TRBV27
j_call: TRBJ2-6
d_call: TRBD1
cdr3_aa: CASSLFRTGITGANVLTF
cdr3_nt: TGTGCCAGCAGTTTATTTCGGACAGGGATAACTGGGGCCAACGTCCTGACTTTC

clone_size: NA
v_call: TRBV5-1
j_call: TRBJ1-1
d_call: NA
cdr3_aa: CASSGFGGTEAFF
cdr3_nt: TGCGCCAGCAGCGGTTTTGGAGGGACTGAAGCTTTCTTT

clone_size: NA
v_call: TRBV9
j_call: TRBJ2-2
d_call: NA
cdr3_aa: CASSDNREQINTGELFF
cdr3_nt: TGTGCCAGCAGCGACAACCGGGAACAAATTAACACCGGGGAGCTGTTTTTT

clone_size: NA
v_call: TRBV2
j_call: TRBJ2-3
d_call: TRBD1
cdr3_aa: CASSEFLGQGSYF
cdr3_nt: TGTGCCAGCAGTGAATTTTTGGGACAGGGCTCGTATTTT

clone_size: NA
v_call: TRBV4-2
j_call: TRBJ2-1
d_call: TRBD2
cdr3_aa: CASVQVVPGGPRNEQFF
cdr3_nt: TGTGCCAGCGTACAAGTGGTCCCGGGAGGGCCGCGGAATGAGCAGTTCTTC

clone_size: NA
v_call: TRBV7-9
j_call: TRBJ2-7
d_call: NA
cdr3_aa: CASSLGQLYEQYF
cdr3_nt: TGTGCCAGCAGCTTAGGACAGCTCTACGAGCAGTACTTC

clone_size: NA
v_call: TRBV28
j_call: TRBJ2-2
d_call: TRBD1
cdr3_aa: CASTGQTNTGELFF
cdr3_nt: TGTGCCAGCACGGGACAGACGAACACCGGGGAGCTGTTTTTT

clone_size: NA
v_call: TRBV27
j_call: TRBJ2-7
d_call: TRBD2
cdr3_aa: CASSMYLSGSSYEQYF
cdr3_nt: TGTGCCAGCAGTATGTACCTTAGCGGGAGTTCCTACGAGCAGTACTTC

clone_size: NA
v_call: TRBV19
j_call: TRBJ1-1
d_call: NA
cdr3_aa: CASSLTGMNTEAFF
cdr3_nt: TGTGCCAGTAGCCTTACAGGTATGAACACTGAAGCTTTCTTT

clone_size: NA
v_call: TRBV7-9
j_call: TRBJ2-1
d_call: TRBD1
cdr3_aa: CASSPGDRGYENEQFF
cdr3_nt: TGTGCCAGCAGCCCTGGGGACAGGGGGTATGAGAATGAGCAGTTCTTC

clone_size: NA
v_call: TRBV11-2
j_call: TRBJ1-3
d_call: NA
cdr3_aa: CASSLGRYGQSSSGNTIYF
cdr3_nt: TGTGCCAGCAGCTTAGGGAGATATGGGCAGTCGAGCTCTGGAAACACCATATATTTT

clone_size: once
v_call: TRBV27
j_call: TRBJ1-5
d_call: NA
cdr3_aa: CASREGPVPEPQHF
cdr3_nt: TGTGCCAGCAGAGAGGGCCCCGTCCCAGAGCCCCAGCATTTT

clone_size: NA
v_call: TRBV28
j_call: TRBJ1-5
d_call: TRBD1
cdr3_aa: CASQPTGSGQPQHF
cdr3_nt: TGTGCCAGCCAACCGACAGGGTCGGGTCAGCCCCAGCATTTT

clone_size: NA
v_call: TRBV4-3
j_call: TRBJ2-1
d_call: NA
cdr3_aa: CASSQDRQGGYNEQFF
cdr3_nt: TGCGCCAGCAGCCAAGATCGACAGGGAGGCTACAATGAGCAGTTCTTC

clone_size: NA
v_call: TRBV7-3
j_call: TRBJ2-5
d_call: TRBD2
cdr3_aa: CASSLKLLGERERETQYF
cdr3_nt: TGTGCCAGCAGCTTAAAACTCCTTGGGGAGCGGGAGAGAGAGACCCAGTACTTC

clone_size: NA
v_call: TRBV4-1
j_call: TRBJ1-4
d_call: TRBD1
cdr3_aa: CASSQVGQGDEKLFF
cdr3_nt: TGCGCCAGCAGCCAAGTGGGCCAGGGGGATGAAAAACTGTTTTTT

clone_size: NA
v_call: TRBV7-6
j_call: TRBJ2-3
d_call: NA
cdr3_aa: CASSLAPLSTGTDTQYF
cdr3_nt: TGTGCCAGCAGCTTAGCGCCTTTGAGTACAGGCACAGATACGCAGTATTTT

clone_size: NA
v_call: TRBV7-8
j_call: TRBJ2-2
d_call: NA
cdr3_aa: CASSLERPTGELFF
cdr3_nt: TGTGCCAGCAGCTTAGAGAGGCCGACCGGGGAGCTGTTTTTT

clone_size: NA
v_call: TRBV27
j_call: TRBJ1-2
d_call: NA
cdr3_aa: CASSLSVRDYGYTF
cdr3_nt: TGTGCCAGCAGTTTATCGGTCCGGGACTATGGCTACACCTTC

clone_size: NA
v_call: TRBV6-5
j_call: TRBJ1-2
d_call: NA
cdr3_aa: CASSYSGDGYTF
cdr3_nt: TGTGCCAGCAGTTACTCAGGGGATGGCTACACCTTC

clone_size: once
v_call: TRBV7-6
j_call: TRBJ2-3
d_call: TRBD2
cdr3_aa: CASSLAGGGGDTQYF
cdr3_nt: TGTGCCAGCAGCTTAGCGGGAGGCGGGGGAGATACGCAGTATTTT